The sequence of this TCR beta chain was determined in a study of cytomegalovirus exposure and HLA in healthy donors (dated by TCRdb to about 2017). In terms of the full investigation: In an earlier analysis of roughly 590 of the donors, 276 Gb of sequence data and 120 million or so unique TCR beta sequences from 150 million to 200 million T cells were reported. About 300 gigabases of sequencing data and tens of millions of unique TCR sequences were included in an early release covering about 700 HLA-typed donors. The genetic ancestry cluster associated with self-reported Caucasian donors included about 81% of the roughly 400 genotyped donors. The study aimed to test whether signatures of past pathogen exposure could be identified by cataloging public T cell receptors. The study used immunosequencing to profile the T cell repertoires of more than 650 subjects and linked those repertoires to cytomegalovirus serostatus. Besides the first cohort of under 700 subjects, a separate validation cohort made up of over 100 different subjects was used. To predict cytomegalovirus infection status, the study combined high-throughput TCR immunosequencing, statistical association of individual TCRs with disease status, and machine learning. A later analysis re-analyzed previously published TCR beta repertoires from roughly 600 donors and added high-resolution HLA genotyping to study TCR occurrence patterns. Rather than using new phenotypic data, the later analysis identified candidate immune exposures from TCR beta sequences and from how often those sequences occurred across donors. An earlier analysis of some 500 of the donors used high-throughput TCR beta sequencing to judge whether each TCR beta V gene segment behaved as functional or pseudogenic. Donor age, sex, ethnicity and CMV serostatus were collected together with the repertoire data. In a later genetic analysis, genome-wide SNP genotypes for about 60% of the 666 donors were used, and that subset was treated as a discovery cohort. All discovery cohort repertoires had been generated using a single sequencing platform. Class I and class II HLA loci were covered by the typing at four-digit resolution. The number of typed donors differed by locus: roughly 629-630 for A, B, C, DRB1 and DQB1; 522 for DQA1; some 610 for DPA1; and some 450 for DPB1. Because of strong linkage in the cohort, four to six DR-DQ haplotypes were treated as single units for association and clustering. Among roughly 400 genotyped donors of the cohort, an average of around 250,000 unique TCR beta nucleotide sequences was sequenced per donor, of which 15% to 20% were non-productive.

The cohort was made up of roughly 670 healthy bone marrow donors. All cohort members were sampled while nominally healthy, although unrecorded immune exposures were likely present. The donor tested CMV seronegative, placing the donor among the 350 or so seronegative members of the cohort. Each donor provided a peripheral blood sample, and peripheral blood mononuclear cells were used for TCR beta sequencing. Genomic DNA extraction from the blood cell samples was performed with the Qiagen DNeasy Blood Extraction Kit. Worth noting for this clone: It lacks a known antigen. Base qualities are not provided; no much larger clone lies one nucleotide away.

The V end loses 5 bases and the J end loses 4 bases, and a stretch of 15 bases separates them. The germline V gene provides CDR1 SGHTA and CDR2 FQGNSA. Taken from cysteine to phenylalanine, the CDR3 has 15 residues. The only DNA kept is the CDR3, 45 bases in frame from the first base. General conclusions and limits of the study: According to a later analysis, most CMV-associated TCR beta chains appeared to be HLA-restricted, and the HLA associations seemed to be driven largely by CMV exposure. An association between a missense DCLRE1C variant and V-gene and J-gene trimming of TCR beta chains was found in a later genetic analysis and replicated in an independent cohort. In both the original and validation cohorts, the classifier was reported to diagnose cytomegalovirus status with high specificity and sensitivity. According to a later analysis, parvovirus B19, influenza, CMV and Epstein-Barr virus appeared linked to several top co-occurrence clusters. The study gave a list of some 150 TCR beta chains associated with cytomegalovirus. A later analysis associated around 16,000 TCR beta sequences with specific HLA alleles at a false discovery rate of 0.05. Strong co-occurrence of HLA alleles, especially DR and DQ, made assigning TCR associations to individual alleles difficult. Because HLA typing was missing for some donors at each locus, association tests included only the typed subset. A further reported finding was that TCR beta sequences accurately predicted the HLA-A and HLA-B alleles for most subjects in the first cohort. Linkage disequilibrium might explain the correlated functional status among segregating V segments, but an unknown experimental factor could not be excluded. In vitro tests confirmed that a few of the cytomegalovirus-associated TCR beta chains recognize cytomegalovirus antigens. According to a later genetic analysis, donors in an Asian-associated ancestry cluster had fewer N-insertions in productive TCRs than the approximately 630-donor mean. Across donors, most TCR sequences were observed very rarely, whereas some public TCRs were present in many individuals. A group of highly shared sequence variants was considered likely to be a technical artifact of the sequencing pipeline. In this cohort, only TCR beta chains were sequenced, and detectable features were limited by the absence of alpha or paired-chain data. The 87-base-pair reads could not distinguish some IMGT-functional V segments, including TRBV6-2 and TRBV6-3, so those segments were excluded. Roughly uniform sequencing depth across donors was assumed in presence/absence analyses, although this assumption may not hold. CMV serostatus was the only immune exposure information available for the cohort. In a later analysis, HLA-associated TCR beta chains showed more clonal expansion and lower generation probabilities than non-associated chains that were equally common. Over 15 rarely observed V segments, including chromosome 9 orphons, were excluded from the earlier analysis of about 600 of the donors because counts were too low. In an earlier analysis of 587 of the donors, most TCR beta V segments were observed in productive rearrangements about 87% or about 30% of the time, broadly matching IMGT annotations. The authors suggested that the approach could potentially be extended to other disease states and immunological phenotypes. According to a later analysis, TCR association rates differed among HLA loci, with DRB1 alleles showing the most associated TCRs and HLA-C alleles showing the fewest.

The receptor library was made with the immunoSEQ multiplex PCR assay. For the multiplex PCR, a mixture combining 60 forward primers for TCR Vbeta segments and 13 reverse primers for TCR Jbeta segments was used. The CDR3 region of rearranged TCR beta genes was amplified from genomic DNA with a multiplex PCR assay. The amplified TCR beta libraries were sequenced on the Illumina HiSeq System as 87-base-pair reads. The authors' analysis ran thus. A later analysis counted tens of millions of unique TCR beta chains across the 670 or so repertoires, and around 12 million of these chains were shared by at least two donors. Raw reads were error-corrected and collapsed into unique sequences with a nearest-neighbor algorithm that merged closely related sequences to remove PCR and sequencing errors. To assign V, D and J gene segments, CDR3 sequences were aligned to IMGT reference sequences. For a sequence to be retained, at least a six-nucleotide match to both a V gene segment and a J gene segment was required. A rearrangement counted as productive if the CDR3 had no stop codons and remained in frame with V and J, and every other rearrangement counted as non-productive. CDR3 was defined according to IMGT convention as the region running from the second conserved V-encoded cysteine to the conserved J-encoded phenylalanine. Sequences without an unambiguous match to a single V gene segment were excluded from the earlier analysis of about 600 of the donors. An earlier analysis of several hundred of the donors classified V segments as functional when productive rearrangements were above 56.7% and as segregating when the standard deviation between donors was above 5%. To diagnose cytomegalovirus status from the catalog of TCR beta chain sequences, a statistical classification framework was built. A later analysis assigned V and J genes by comparing TCR nucleotide sequences with IMGT/GENE-DB human TR gene sequences. A later analysis assigned CDR3 sequences and most-parsimonious VDJ recombination scenarios with the TCRdist pipeline. In a later analysis, each TCR beta chain was defined by its CDR3 amino acid sequence together with its V-gene family, and reads without a unique V-gene family were excluded. To address suspected cross-contamination and a sequencing artifact, a later analysis removed several hundred highly shared, low-generation-probability nucleotide sequences. In a later analysis, a clonal expansion index was calculated for each public chain from normalized within-repertoire ranks of inferred template counts. In a later analysis, generation probabilities were computed with a VDJ recombination model fitted to out-of-frame rearrangements, and the resulting probabilities were checked against IGoR. In a later analysis, TCR-TCR, TCR-HLA and TCR-CMV co-occurrence was scored with hypergeometric tests, and a repertoire-size bias correction was applied to TCR pairs. False discovery rates were estimated in a later analysis by permuting HLA or CMV assignments 20 times. In a later analysis, co-occurring TCRs were grouped with DBSCAN, and TCRdist sequence similarity was added when clustering was performed within HLA-allele-positive subsets. Repertoires with fewer than 30,000 or more than 120,000 public chains, plus five repertoires with anomalous nucleotide sharing, were excluded from co-occurrence clustering. TCRdb obtained this table from immuneACCESS and retained in-frame rearrangements with V and J assigned. These tables miss some clones; where compared with another copy, unresolved V genes account for less than half of the shortfall, and the remainder is unexplained. V and J calls plus clone size are reproduced from that table; the DNA served to infer D and trimming. Within this sample are around 130,000 clones, with approximately 80% of them counted one time only. Jointly, the top ten make up around 1.5% of the sample.

The V gene is TRBV7-2 and the J gene is TRBJ1-5; TRBD1 is possibly the D segment (6 matching bases). The sequenced sample was PBMCs. This receptor was identified in a woman younger than 35 in good health and CMV-seronegative. The sequenced DNA: TGTGCCAGCAGCCTGCTTGGGGGCGCGAATCAGCCCCAGCATTTT. This codes for CASSLLGGANQPQHF.